This T cell receptor beta chain emerged from a study of blood T cell repertoires in COVID-19. Some clones are missing from TCRdb's copy, which holds only in-frame ones; the method was immunoSEQ multiplex PCR. The profile covers more than 60,000 clones, with approximately 78% appearing a single time and 8% to 13% taken by the ten largest. CDR1 and CDR2 (germline): MNHEY, SMNVEV (reference sequence). CDR3 length: 12 amino acids. V lost 5 bases and J lost 8, with 12 bases in between. Sequencing was carried out using peripheral blood. V is TRBV27 and J is TRBJ1-2; weak D call: TRBD1 (5 bases). The receptor was isolated from a man aged 55 to 70 with acute or convalescent COVID-19. Here the CDR3 reads CASSNRRGGYTF. The CDR3 coding sequence is TGTGCCAGCAGTAACAGGAGGGGAGGCTACACCTTC.